These 18 T cell receptor beta chains were all obtained from the same sample, sequenced in a study of blood T cell repertoires in COVID-19. Method: immunoSEQ multiplex PCR; TCRdb's copy keeps in-frame clones and lacks some. This table holds fewer than 100,000 clones, 70% to 80% found once. Specimen: peripheral blood. These receptors all come from a human donor in a cohort sampled during active COVID-19.

The rearrangement joins TRBV11-2 to TRBJ2-3, with D possibly matching TRBD1 (6 bases). The ends were cut back, 5 bases at V and 4 bases at J, with 13 bases in the middle. The V gene's germline CDR1 is SGHAT and CDR2 FQNNGV. The CDR3 is 14 amino acids. CDR3 in DNA: TGTGCCAGCAGCCCGGACAGCACGTCAGATACGCAGTATTTT. Its translation is CASSPDSTSDTQYF.

The chain recombines TRBV11-1 with TRBJ2-1; 7 positions agree with TRBD1. CDR3 length equals 15 residues. V shed 4 bases and J 9 bases; nucleotides not matched to a gene: 12. CDR1 is SGHAT, CDR2 FQDESV, per germline (reference sequence). CDR3 loop: CASSWTGGGRAEQFF. In DNA form, the CDR3 reads TGTGCCAGCAGCTGGACAGGAGGCGGGCGGGCTGAGCAGTTCTTC. Variable domain in full (rest from reference TRBV11-1 and TRBJ2-1): EAEVAQSPRYKITEKSQAVAFWCDPISGHATLYWYRQILGQGPELLVQFQDESVVDDSQLPKDRFSAERLKGVDSTLKIQPAELGDSAMYLCASSWTGGGRAEQFFGPGTRLTVL.

V and J are TRBV28 and TRBJ2-1, with 12 bases identical to TRBD2. Germline V gene sequence: CDR1 MDHEN, CDR2 SYDVKM. CDR3 length: 17 residues. V trimming: 6 bases; J trimming: 6 bases; junction bases outside the gene matches: 12. For the CDR3, the DNA is TGTGCCAGCAGGATACGCCCCCCTAGCGGGAGGGCCAATGAGCAGTTCTTC. It specifies CASRIRPPSGRANEQFF.

To note about this clone: This CDR3 is also generated by other DNA sequences in the sample. The chain recombines TRBV2 with TRBJ1-1; D is possibly TRBD1 (6 bases). V was trimmed by 7 bases and J by 4 bases, leaving 19 bases between them. In germline, CDR1 is SNHLY, CDR2 FYNNEI. The CDR3 runs 15 residues. CDR3 sequence (DNA): TGTGCCAGCAAGAAGGGACAAGGTGGTGGCACTGAAGCTTTCTTT. The encoded protein is CASKKGQGGGTEAFF.

The chain employs TRBV7-9 and TRBJ1-1; the match to TRBD1 covers 9 bases. The germline gives CDR1 SEHNR, CDR2 FQNEAQ (reference sequence). The CDR3 totals 15 residues. Germline trimming cut 3 bases from V and 4 bases from J; bases unmatched to any gene: 6. Here the CDR3 reads CASSFWDRASTEAFF. CDR3 nucleotide sequence: TGTGCCAGCAGCTTTTGGGACAGGGCGAGCACTGAAGCTTTCTTT.

This rearrangement joins TRBV10-3 to TRBJ2-1, with D possibly being TRBD2 (6 bases). Germline V CDR1 and CDR2: ENHRY, SYGVKD. The V end was cut by 0 bases, the J end by 6 bases, with 21 bases between. This CDR3 contains 18 residues. The CDR3 nucleotides are TGTGCCATCAGTGAGTCAGGGCCTAGCGCTGAGCGCGGCAATGAGCAGTTCTTC. Protein sequence: CAISESGPSAERGNEQFF.

This chain joins TRBV7-3 and TRBJ2-1, with TRBD1 matching 7 bases. Germline-derived CDR1 and CDR2 are SGHTA and FQGTGA. CDR3 length equals 15 residues. With V trimmed by 5 bases and J by 2 bases, 6 bases remained unmatched. DNA of the CDR3: TGTGCCAGCAGCCTTACAGGGGATACCTACAATGAGCAGTTCTTC. This sequence encodes CASSLTGDTYNEQFF. The full variable domain, with the rest looked up from reference TRBV7-3 and TRBJ2-1, is GAGVSQTPSNKVTEKGKYVELRCDPISGHTALYWYRQSLGQGPEFLIYFQGTGAADDSGLPNDRFFAVRPEGSVSTLKIQRTERGDSAVYLCASSLTGDTYNEQFFGPGTRLTVL.

This CDR3 is CASSQDPAGEDTQYF. Here the CDR3 DNA reads TGCGCCAGCAGCCAAGATCCGGCGGGAGAAGATACGCAGTATTTT. The V and J genes are TRBV4-3 and TRBJ2-3, with TRBD2 matching 7 bases. V lost 0 bases, J lost 5 bases, and 5 bases stayed unmatched. Germline V gene lookup returns CDR1 LGHNA and CDR2 YSLEER. CDR3 length: 15 residues.

In this sample, this clone turned up once. The chain employs TRBV6-5 and TRBJ1-2; 7 bases are a match to TRBD1. The CDR3 contains 14 residues. CDR1 and CDR2 (germline): MNHEY, SVGAGI. With V trimmed by 4 bases and J by 2 bases, 4 bases remained unmatched. Written as DNA, the CDR3 is TGTGCCAGCAGTTTCCTGACAGGGAACTATGGCTACACCTTC. It encodes CASSFLTGNYGYTF.

This chain connects TRBV2 to TRBJ1-1, with D maybe TRBD1 (5 bases). CDR1 is SNHLY, CDR2 FYNNEI, per germline. The CDR3 length is 19 residues. Trimming pared 5 bases from V and 3 bases from J, leaving 28 bases between. The CDR3 sequence is CASSKRSGREEWMDTEAFF. As DNA, the CDR3 is TGTGCCAGCAGTAAGAGGTCGGGCAGGGAAGAATGGATGGACACTGAAGCTTTCTTT.

V is TRBV9 and J is TRBJ1-3, with D perhaps TRBD1 (6 bases). Germline V CDR1 and CDR2: SGDLS, YYNGEE. The CDR3 spans 14 residues. Trimming removed 1 base at V and 6 bases at J, with 11 bases between. The CDR3 is CASSVSGVENTIYF. The CDR3 DNA reads as TGTGCCAGCAGCGTATCAGGGGTCGAAAACACCATATATTTT.

This clone is labeled as medium-sized (0.01 to 0.1%). The V call is TRBV5-1, the J call TRBJ2-1; the D is unclear. The CDR3 sequence is 16 residues long. Deletions cut 4 bases from V and 0 bases from J, with 14 bases between. Per the germline V gene, CDR1 is SGHRS and CDR2 is YFSETQ. In DNA form, the CDR3 reads TGCGCCAGCAGCACCCTCACTCGAGGCTCCTACAATGAGCAGTTCTTC. It codes for CASSTLTRGSYNEQFF.

This chain connects TRBV9 to TRBJ2-7; 13 bases agree with TRBD2. Germline V CDR1 and CDR2: SGDLS, YYNGEE. The CDR3 has 15 residues. J was trimmed by 6 bases and V by 0 bases; bases with no gene match: 3. The CDR3 reads CASSVDGTSGTEQYF. CDR3 nucleotide sequence: TGTGCCAGCAGCGTAGATGGGACTAGCGGGACCGAGCAGTACTTC.

Only a few counts were recorded for this clone. This chain links TRBV6-2 or TRBV6-3 with TRBJ2-5; 9 bases map to TRBD2. J gave up 5 bases and V 5 bases, and 12 bases lay outside the gene matches. The CDR3 has 16 amino acids. Germline V lookup: CDR1 MNHEY, CDR2 SVGEGT. The CDR3 spells CASSPRNSGSLETQYF. The CDR3 DNA follows: TGTGCCAGCAGTCCACGAAATAGCGGGAGCTTGGAGACCCAGTACTTC.

V is TRBV4-1 and J is TRBJ2-5; perhaps TRBD1 as D (6 bases). The germline V and J ends were trimmed by 4 bases and 4 bases, with 10 bases remaining between them. The germline gives CDR1 MGHRA, CDR2 YSYEKL. CDR3 length: 13 residues. The CDR3 nucleotides are TGCGCCAGCAGCCCACAGGGAAGAGAGACCCAGTACTTC. Translating it yields CASSPQGRETQYF.

The chain links TRBV10-3 to TRBJ2-7, with a tentative D call TRBD1 (6 bases). The germline CDR1 and CDR2 sequences are ENHRY and SYGVKD. Trimming cost V 3 bases and J 2 bases, with 14 bases left between them. The CDR3 covers 15 residues. The CDR3 nucleotides are TGTGCCATCAGTGACAGGGGAGAGTACACCTACGAGCAGTACTTC. Protein: CAISDRGEYTYEQYF.

V and J are TRBV14 and TRBJ2-5, with D possibly matching TRBD2 (6 bases). This CDR3 comprises 18 residues. V lost 3 bases and J 1 base, leaving 21 bases between the germline ends. Looked up from germline, CDR1 is SGHDN and CDR2 is FVKESK. CDR3 protein: CASSQGIAEIAGQETQYF. Here the CDR3 DNA reads TGTGCCAGCAGCCAGGGAATAGCGGAAATAGCCGGCCAAGAGACCCAGTACTTC.

The gene calls are TRBV6-6 and TRBJ2-5; 7 positions match TRBD1. Germline values: CDR1 MNHNY, CDR2 SVGAGI (reference sequence). The junction had 10 bases not matched to a gene; V was cut back by 3 bases and J by 6 bases. The CDR3 loop spans 15 amino acids. As DNA, the CDR3 is TGTGCCAGCAGTTATCACGGGACAGTCAAAAAGACCCAGTACTTC. It specifies CASSYHGTVKKTQYF.